This entry lists 18 T cell receptor beta chains sequenced from one sample in a study of CD8+CD57+ T cells in acquired aplastic anemia. Patients chosen for sequencing had shown CD8+CD57+ cell expansion by flow cytometry. Profiles of TCR beta VDJ and CDR3 were generated from a genomic DNA template. MiXCR was run by TCRdb on the reads, yielding one entry per CDR3 protein. The table shows 200,000 to 250,000 distinct CDR3 sequences, with roughly 60% occurring only once. Sequenced: sorted CD4+, CD8+, or CD8+CD57+ T cells (not recorded which) from PBMCs. Every receptor here comes from a human donor with aplastic anemia.

This clonotype was seen at least ten times. The chain employs TRBV4-1 and TRBJ1-2; 8 bases map to TRBD1. There are 15 residues in the CDR3. The J segment lost 2 bases and the V segment lost 3 bases, leaving 5 bases of the junction unmatched. CDR1 and CDR2 (germline): MGHRA, YSYEKL. CDR3 sequence reads: CASSHLTGENYGYTF. The CDR3 bases are TGCGCCAGCAGCCACCTGACAGGGGAGAACTATGGCTACACCTTC.

The chain uses TRBV7-3 and TRBJ2-2, with 10 bases lining up with TRBD1. The ends lost 6 bases at V and 16 bases at J; junction bases unmatched: 5. Germline V gene data show CDR1 as SGHTA and CDR2 as FQGTGA. This CDR3 contains 11 residues. The CDR3, as DNA: TGTGCCAGCAGGGGGACAGGGGAAGAGTTTTTT. Translation gives CASRGTGEEFF.

In this sample, this clonotype turned up a few times. The V gene is TRBV4-1, the J gene TRBJ2-2; 12 bases match TRBD2. CDR1 is MGHRA, CDR2 YSYEKL, per germline. The CDR3 covers 16 residues. The V segment lost 4 bases and the J segment 5 bases; nucleotides outside the gene matches: 5. Here the CDR3 DNA reads TGCGCCAGCAGCCCCGCTAGCGGGGGGGGTACCGGGGAGCTGTTTTTT. Translated, it gives CASSPASGGGTGELFF.

The genes are TRBV19 and TRBJ2-3, with D uncertain. Germline V lookup: CDR1 LNHDA, CDR2 SQIVND (reference sequence). Trimming pared 5 bases from V and 4 bases from J, leaving 16 bases between. The length of the CDR3 is 15 residues. Here the CDR3 reads CASSPGFSFPDTQYF. CDR3 in DNA: TGTGCCAGTAGTCCCGGGTTTTCCTTCCCAGATACGCAGTATTTT.

The chain carries TRBV7-8 and TRBJ2-1, with D unresolved. Germline CDR1 and CDR2: SGHVS and FQNEAQ. This CDR3 is built from 15 residues. The V end lost 5 bases, the J end lost 2 bases, and 13 bases lay between the germline ends. As DNA, the CDR3 is TGTGCCAGCAGCCTAACAGCGAAAACCTACAATGAGCAGTTCTTC. It codes for CASSLTAKTYNEQFF.

The CDR3 region has the DNA TGTGCCAGCAGCCCTCGTGCGGGGGACGAGCAGTACTTC. Protein product: CASSPRAGDEQYF. The chain combines TRBV9 with TRBJ2-7; 7 bases align to TRBD2. Germline values: CDR1 SGDLS, CDR2 YYNGEE. This CDR3 has 13 amino acids. Losses at the gene ends were 4 bases for V and 5 bases for J; bases not matched to a gene: 6.

The chain has TRBV20-1 and TRBJ1-1; D call uncertain. From germline, CDR1 is DFQATT and CDR2 SNEGSKA (reference sequence). The V end lost 7 bases, the J end lost 1 base, and 13 bases lay between the germline ends. CDR3 length equals 13 residues. CDR3 residues: CSGLNDGNTEAFF. The CDR3 DNA reads as TGCAGTGGCCTCAACGACGGGAACACTGAAGCTTTCTTT.

CDR3 in amino acids: CASSHGDRGPTGELFF. In DNA form, the CDR3 reads TGTGCCAGCAGCCATGGGGACAGGGGGCCCACCGGGGAGCTGTTTTTT. J is TRBJ2-2 and V is TRBV5-4, with TRBD1 matching 12 bases. In germline, CDR1 is SGHNT, CDR2 YYREEE (reference sequence). V was clipped by 4 bases and J by 4 bases; unmatched bases: 5. The CDR3 sequence is 16 residues long.

The J gene is TRBJ1-5, the V gene TRBV14; D is uncertain. The germline V gene has CDR1 SGHDN and CDR2 FVKESK. The CDR3 is 13 residues long. V was clipped by 2 bases and J by 7 bases, with 9 bases between them. CDR3 amino acids: CASSQFHRQPQHF. CDR3 DNA: TGTGCCAGCAGCCAATTCCATAGACAGCCCCAGCATTTT.

The rearrangement joins TRBV20-1 to TRBJ2-5; 14 nucleotides match TRBD2. The CDR3 is 15 amino acids. The germline V gene has CDR1 DFQATT and CDR2 SNEGSKA (reference sequence). J gave up 3 bases and V 6 bases, and 6 bases lay outside the gene matches. The CDR3 loop is CSATGLAGAEETQYF. The CDR3 region has the DNA TGCAGTGCAACGGGACTAGCGGGAGCCGAAGAGACCCAGTACTTC.

The V and J genes are TRBV10-2 and TRBJ1-1; D might be TRBD1 (5 bases). The ends were cut back, 6 bases at V and 6 bases at J, with 5 bases in the middle. Germline-derived CDR1 and CDR2 are WSHSY and SAAADI. The CDR3 covers 10 residues. The CDR3 DNA is TGCGCCAGCAGGGGGGCTGAAGCTTTCTTT. Encoded protein: CASRGAEAFF.

The genes are TRBV7-9 and TRBJ2-1; 10 nucleotides align to TRBD1. The J call may be incorrect, as the DNA end agrees better with TRBJ2-7. Germline V gene lookup returns CDR1 SEHNR and CDR2 FQNEAQ (reference sequence). This CDR3 is built from 16 residues. CDR3 protein: CASSRTRTGGNYEQYF. In DNA, the CDR3 is TGTGCCAGCAGCCGAACTCGGACAGGGGGAAACTACGAGCAGTACTTC.

This chain uses TRBV10-1 with TRBJ1-2, with D unclear. V lost 6 bases, J lost 6 bases, and 14 bases lay in between. The germline gives CDR1 WNHNN, CDR2 SYGVQD (reference sequence). CDR3 length: 13 residues. In DNA form, the CDR3 reads TGCGCCAGCAGGGGCGCTTCGGCGAATGGCTACACCTTC. Protein: CASRGASANGYTF.

This clonotype has a count of ten or more. V gene TRBV2 combines with J gene TRBJ1-3, with 8 positions matching TRBD1. Germline V gene sequence: CDR1 SNHLY, CDR2 FYNNEI. Trimming cost V 2 bases and J 6 bases; bases outside gene matches: 3. This CDR3 contains 14 residues. CDR3 residues: CASSETTGANTIYF. The CDR3 DNA reads TGTGCCAGCAGTGAAACGACAGGGGCAAACACCATATATTTT.

The table lists this clonotype with a count of one. The CDR3 spells CAVPGESSYEQYF. CDR3 DNA sequence: TGCGCCGTACCAGGCGAGAGCTCCTACGAGCAGTACTTC. This chain links TRBV20-1 with TRBJ2-7; D is uncertain. The length of the CDR3 is 13 residues. Germline V gene sequence: CDR1 DFQATT, CDR2 SNEGSKA (reference sequence).

The J gene is TRBJ1-2, the V gene TRBV20-1, with D maybe TRBD1 (5 bases). This CDR3 is built from 12 residues. CDR1 DFQATT and CDR2 SNEGSKA come from the germline V gene (reference sequence). The V gene lost 3 bases and the J gene lost 6 bases, with 11 bases spanning the gap. The CDR3 bases are TGCAGTGCTAGTCACGGGGGAAATGGCTACACCTTC. Encoded protein: CSASHGGNGYTF.

About this clonotype: Possible read error: a much larger clone is one base away. J is TRBJ2-7 and V is TRBV28; 7 bases map to TRBD1. CDR3 length: 13 amino acids. Germline V lookup: CDR1 MDHEN, CDR2 SYDVKM. DNA for the CDR3: TGTACCAGCATGGAGACAGGGCAGACCGAGCAGTACTTC. The encoded protein is CTSMETGQTEQYF.

This sequence joins TRBV20-1 and TRBJ2-1; 13 nucleotides agree with TRBD2. CDR1 is DFQATT and CDR2 is SNEGSKA in the germline V gene (reference sequence). The CDR3 loop spans 15 amino acids. CDR3 sequence reads: CSVAMTSGRWAEQFF. The CDR3 bases are TGCAGCGTGGCTATGACTAGCGGGAGGTGGGCTGAGCAGTTCTTC.